The table lists the clone carrying this T cell receptor (beta chain) with a count of one. What it recognizes is unknown. The germline gives CDR1 SEHNR, CDR2 FQNEAQ (reference sequence). The CDR3 loop spans 18 amino acids. The J segment lost 5 bases and the V segment lost 8 bases, leaving 21 bases of the junction unmatched. This sample is part of a study of vaccination effects on CD4 cells after COVID-19. Study at large: Specimens were obtained from a couple of convalescent patients 16 days and one week prior to vaccination.

Using immunoSEQ multiplex PCR, the repertoire was profiled, and TCRdb retains in-frame clones only, with some absent. The data show about 45,000 clones, approximately 81% seen once. The authors isolated CD4+ T cells after approximately 9 days of culture. The specimen was CD4+ T cells from PBMCs cultured without peptide, collected before COVID-19 vaccination. The chain carries TRBV7-9 and TRBJ2-1; 7 bases map to TRBD1. The receptor's source is a human donor who had a prior SARS-CoV-2 infection. CDR3 coding DNA: TGTGCCAGCGTTAGGGGGCGCAGTGGTTGGTTTGCGAACAATGAGCAGTTCTTC. Translation gives CASVRGRSGWFANNEQFF.